This T cell receptor beta chain was documented in a study of T cell responses to AZD1222 COVID-19 vaccine. Measured with immunoSEQ multiplex PCR; TCRdb has only the in-frame clones, and not every one. There are under 140,000 clones in the sample; approximately 94% occur only once, and about 3% lies in the top ten. CDR1 and CDR2 (germline): SGHAT, FQNNGV. The CDR3 runs 12 residues. V was pared by 4 bases and J by 8 bases, with 11 bases between. The V gene is TRBV11-2, the J gene TRBJ1-2, with D possibly being TRBD1 (5 bases). The clonotype comes from an adult who received the AZD1222 COVID-19 vaccine. Source: peripheral blood, taken 28 days after the second AZD1222 dose. CDR3 bases: TGTGCCAGCAGCTCAGGGTACGGGGGCTACACCTTC. Translation gives CASSSGYGGYTF.